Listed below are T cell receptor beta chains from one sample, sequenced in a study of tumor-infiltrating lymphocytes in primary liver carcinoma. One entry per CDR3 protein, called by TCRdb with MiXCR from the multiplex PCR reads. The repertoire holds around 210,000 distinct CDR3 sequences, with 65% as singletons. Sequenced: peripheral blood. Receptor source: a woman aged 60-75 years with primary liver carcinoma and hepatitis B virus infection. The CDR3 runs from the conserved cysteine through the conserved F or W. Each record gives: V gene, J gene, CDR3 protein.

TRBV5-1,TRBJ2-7,CASGPGGLNYEQYF
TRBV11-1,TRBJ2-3,CVSRLRDGGSDTQFF
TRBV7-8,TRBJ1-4,CGSSLGVRNEKLFF
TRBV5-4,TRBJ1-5,CASSEQGQVNQPQHF
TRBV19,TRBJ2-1,CASSGSGSSYNEQFF
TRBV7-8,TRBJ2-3,CASSYDLVADTQYF
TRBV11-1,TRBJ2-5,CASSPIGATKLDQYF
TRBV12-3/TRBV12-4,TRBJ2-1,CVSRPRLANGQFF
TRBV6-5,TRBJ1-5,CASSYSRNQPQHF
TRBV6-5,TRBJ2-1,CASSFRLGSSYNEQFF
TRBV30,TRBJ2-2,CAWISVSGELFF
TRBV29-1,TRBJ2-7,CSVARETVDDQYF
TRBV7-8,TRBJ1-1,CASSSQTGNTEAFF
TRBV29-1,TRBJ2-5,CSAYLAGKETQYF
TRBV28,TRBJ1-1,CASSPRPYTEAFF
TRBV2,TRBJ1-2,CASSRQGTNYGYTF
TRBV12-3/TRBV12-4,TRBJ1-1,CASTLGPNTEALF
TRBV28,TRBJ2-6,CASSLAVAKVLTF
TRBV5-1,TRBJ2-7,CASSFRGQGYEQYF
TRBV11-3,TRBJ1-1,CASSLESRVGQAFPEAFF
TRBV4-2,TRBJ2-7,CVSNQEYSYEQYF
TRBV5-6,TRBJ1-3,CASSSPHHPFGNTIYF